This TCR beta chain stems from a study of glioma-infiltrating T cells. TCR alpha and beta CDR3 regions were amplified from RNA using iRepertoire nested multiplex PCR. TCRdb re-called the multiplex PCR reads through MiXCR, storing one row per CDR3 protein. Seen here are about 140,000 distinct CDR3 sequences, about 39% observed once, and the top ten hold roughly a fifth. The V gene lost 5 bases and the J gene lost 7 bases, with 15 bases spanning the gap. Germline V lookup: CDR1 SGHAT, CDR2 FQNNGV. The CDR3 totals 14 residues. The source of this sequence is a human donor with low-grade glioma or glioblastoma, undergoing nonglioma brain surgery, or in good health (not recorded which). The chain carries TRBV11-2 and TRBJ2-1; D tentatively reads TRBD1 or TRBD2 (5 bases each). Source material: glioma tissue, nonneoplastic brain tissue, or PBMCs (not recorded which). The CDR3 loop is CASSPPGDVNEQFF. In nucleotides, the CDR3 is TGTGCCAGCAGCCCCCCTGGGGACGTGAATGAGCAGTTCTTC.